This TCR beta chain was recorded in a study of OX40 agonist ivuxolimab in advanced cancers. Study context: A male proportion of 82.7% was recorded, with mean age roughly 62 years and range roughly 20 to 85. Checkpoint inhibitors had been given previously to approximately 41% of patients. Study-wide findings and caveats: Researchers did not determine the expanded peripheral T cells' antigen specificity.

The CDR3 is made up of 15 amino acids. The trim removed 1 base at V and 5 bases at J, leaving 6 bases unmatched. From germline, CDR1 is SGHTA and CDR2 FQGNSA. Comments on this clone: The antigen is undetermined.

Sequenced by immunoSEQ multiplex PCR; TCRdb stores in-frame clones only, minus some. The data contain about 54,000 clones, 84% of them singletons. Sequences were derived from CD4+ or CD8+ T cells sorted from blood, sampled in a trial of the OX40 agonist ivuxolimab. The receptor's source is an adult with an advanced solid tumor such as melanoma, head and neck, liver or kidney cancer. This chain uses TRBV7-2 with TRBJ2-7; 9 bases agree with TRBD1. CDR3 amino acids: CASSLVGTGNDEQYF. CDR3 nucleotides: TGTGCCAGCAGCTTAGTGGGGACAGGGAACGACGAGCAGTACTTC.